The 26 T cell receptor beta chains in this list originate from one sample, sequenced in a study of T-cell reconstitution after alpha-beta-depleted transplantation in children. The TCRbeta library was prepared with unique molecular identifiers. Each CDR3 protein is one row after TCRdb ran MiXCR on the PCR reads. This table has some 240,000 distinct CDR3 sequences, over 9.5% appearing once. Source: PBMCs from the stem cell graft donor, taken from the stem cell graft. These receptors were collected from a human donor who donated a stem cell graft to a child with SCID.

This clonotype was seen ten or more times. The chain employs TRBV5-1 and TRBJ2-3; 10 nucleotides agree with TRBD1. With V trimmed by 5 bases and J by 3 bases, 3 bases remained unmatched. Germline assignment: CDR1 SGHRS and CDR2 YFSETQ. CDR3 length: 14 amino acids. CDR3 sequence: CASRRDRGTDTQYF. The CDR3, as DNA: TGCGCCAGCAGAAGGGACAGGGGAACAGATACGCAGTATTTT.

The table lists this clonotype with many counts. The rearrangement links TRBV7-9 to TRBJ2-2; 10 bases fit TRBD2. V gave up 4 bases and J gave up 1 base; unmatched junction bases: 9. Germline V gene lookup returns CDR1 SEHNR and CDR2 FQNEAQ (reference sequence). The CDR3 loop spans 18 amino acids. The CDR3 loop is CASSSRWSGGENTGELFF. The DNA of the CDR3 is TGTGCCAGCAGCTCCCGGTGGAGCGGGGGGGAGAACACCGGGGAGCTGTTTTTT.

This clonotype appeared a single time. The chain joins TRBV5-6 to TRBJ2-1, with TRBD1 identical over 10 bases. Germline trimming cut 5 bases from V and 6 bases from J; bases unmatched to any gene: 11. CDR1 is SGHDT, CDR2 YYEEEE, per germline. The CDR3 runs to 16 residues. The CDR3 bases are TGTGCCAGCAGACCCTATGACAGGGGGCCGTCCAATGAGCAGTTCTTC. Translated: CASRPYDRGPSNEQFF.

In this sample, this clonotype turned up many times. J is TRBJ2-2 and V is TRBV20-1; the D is unclear. The CDR3 is 13 amino acids. With 1 base removed from V and 2 bases from J, the gap between germline ends came to 5 bases. The germline V gene encodes CDR1 DFQATT and CDR2 SNEGSKA (reference sequence). The DNA for the CDR3 is TGCAGTGCTAGAGCGCATAACACCGGGGAGCTGTTTTTT. Translated: CSARAHNTGELFF.

There are many counts of this clonotype. The chain employs TRBV9 and TRBJ2-2, with 9 nucleotides matching TRBD2. Germline lookup yields CDR1 SGDLS and CDR2 YYNGEE. V trimming: 1 base; J trimming: 1 base; junction bases outside the gene matches: 5. The CDR3 consists of 17 residues. CDR3 sequence (DNA): TGTGCCAGCAGCGTAAGCCTTAGCGGGAGGAACACCGGGGAGCTGTTTTTT. Translated: CASSVSLSGRNTGELFF.

The gene calls are TRBV12-3 or TRBV12-4 and TRBJ2-7, with a possible D match to TRBD1 (7 bases). The J call may be incorrect, as the DNA end agrees better with TRBJ2-1. CDR3 length: 13 residues. CDR3 nucleotide sequence: TGTGCCAGCAGTACCCAGGGGGGTAGCGAGCAGTTCTTC. Its translation: CASSTQGGSEQFF.

This clonotype was seen many times. The chain joins TRBV28 to TRBJ2-7; D remains unclear. CDR1 and CDR2 (germline): MDHEN, SYDVKM. Trimming took 3 bases from V and 4 from J, leaving 7 bases between them. The CDR3 runs to 12 residues. The CDR3 sequence: CASSFLSYEQYF. CDR3 DNA sequence: TGTGCCAGCAGTTTTCTGTCTTACGAGCAGTACTTC.

This clonotype appeared many times. V and J are TRBV7-2 and TRBJ2-3, with TRBD2 identical over 10 bases. The germline CDR1 and CDR2 sequences are SGHTA and FQGNSA. The V and J ends lost 2 bases and 5 bases, in that order; junction bases with no gene match: 4. This CDR3 contains 15 residues. The CDR3 reads CASSLSGGAIDTQYF. CDR3 nucleotide sequence: TGTGCCAGCAGCTTAAGCGGGGGGGCAATAGATACGCAGTATTTT.

This clonotype was observed at least ten times. The chain carries TRBV28 and TRBJ2-7; D is uncertain. The germline V gene has CDR1 MDHEN and CDR2 SYDVKM. This CDR3 comprises 11 residues. V was trimmed by 6 bases and J by 6 bases, leaving 9 bases between them. CDR3 sequence: CASRDPREQYF. The CDR3, as DNA: TGTGCCAGCAGGGACCCGCGCGAGCAGTACTTC.

This clonotype was seen at least ten times. This rearrangement joins TRBV11-2 to TRBJ2-2; D may be TRBD1 (5 bases). Per the germline V gene, CDR1 is SGHAT and CDR2 is FQNNGV. The V end lost 0 bases, the J end lost 0 bases, and 14 bases lay between the germline ends. The CDR3 runs 18 residues. DNA of the CDR3: TGTGCCAGCAGCTTAGACGTTTCGCGACAGCCGAACACCGGGGAGCTGTTTTTT. This codes for CASSLDVSRQPNTGELFF.

Many counts were recorded for this clonotype. This chain connects TRBV5-1 to TRBJ2-1; TRBD1 aligns across 12 bases. Germline assignment: CDR1 SGHRS and CDR2 YFSETQ. V lost 4 bases to trimming and J lost 7 bases; unmatched junction nucleotides: 9. This CDR3 contains 16 residues. Here the CDR3 reads CASSLEAGQGANEQFF. CDR3 coding DNA: TGCGCCAGCAGCCTAGAGGCGGGACAGGGGGCGAATGAGCAGTTCTTC.

The chain combines TRBV7-6 with TRBJ2-1, with D tentatively TRBD2 (6 bases). The germline V gene has CDR1 SGHVS and CDR2 FNYEAQ. The CDR3 runs 14 residues. Trimming removed 3 bases from V and 6 bases from J, with 12 bases in between. The CDR3 DNA reads TGTGCCAGCAGCTTCAGTCCCGGGGGCAATGAGCAGTTCTTC. Its translation: CASSFSPGGNEQFF.

This clonotype showed up many times. The chain is built from TRBV20-1 and TRBJ1-6; D call uncertain. Looked up from germline, CDR1 is DFQATT and CDR2 is SNEGSKA (reference sequence). The CDR3 is made up of 18 amino acids. V gave up 0 bases and J gave up 0 bases, with 15 bases separating them. The CDR3 loop reads CSARDQAQFSSYNSPLHF. The CDR3 nucleotides are TGCAGTGCTAGAGATCAGGCCCAGTTCAGCTCCTATAATTCACCCCTCCACTTT.

This clonotype was observed many times. V usage is TRBV7-2 and J usage is TRBJ2-7; D unresolved. Trimming cost V 3 bases and J 6 bases, with 12 bases left between them. This CDR3 has 13 residues. Germline CDR1 is SGHTA and CDR2 is FQGNSA. The CDR3 here is CASSFGERSEQYF. In DNA form, the CDR3 reads TGTGCCAGCAGCTTCGGAGAACGCTCCGAGCAGTACTTC.

Many counts were recorded for this clonotype. The rearrangement uses TRBV10-3 and TRBJ1-6, with unresolved D. V gave up 10 bases and J gave up 0 bases, with 7 bases separating them. Per the germline V gene, CDR1 is ENHRY and CDR2 is SYGVKD. The CDR3 is made up of 13 amino acids. The CDR3 loop reads CATRSSYNSPLHF. CDR3 sequence (DNA): TGTGCCACCCGGAGCTCCTATAATTCACCCCTCCACTTT.

The chain links TRBV7-7 to TRBJ2-1, with D possibly TRBD1 on 5 matching bases. Germline assignment: CDR1 SSHAT and CDR2 FNYEAQ (reference sequence). Trimming cost V 6 bases and J 4 bases, with 10 bases left between them. There are 13 residues in the CDR3. CDR3 nucleotides: TGTGCCAGCAGTGTAGACAGATACAATGAGCAGTTCTTC. Translated, it gives CASSVDRYNEQFF.

This clonotype was observed at least ten times. The rearrangement uses TRBV7-3 and TRBJ2-3, with D perhaps matching TRBD2 (6 bases). The germline V gene has CDR1 SGHTA and CDR2 FQGTGA. The germline V and J ends were trimmed by 6 bases and 6 bases, with 25 bases remaining between them. This CDR3 is 17 amino acids long. In DNA, the CDR3 is TGTGCCAGCAGTTCCCATCACGGGAGAGGGATGATGGATACGCAGTATTTT. This encodes CASSSHHGRGMMDTQYF.

This clonotype has at least ten counts. V and J are TRBV20-1 and TRBJ1-1; D is ambiguous. This CDR3 spans 13 amino acids. Deletions cut 5 bases from V and 5 bases from J, with 15 bases between. Germline CDR1 and CDR2: DFQATT and SNEGSKA (reference sequence). The CDR3 is CSAQTGILTEAFF. DNA for the CDR3: TGCAGTGCTCAGACCGGGATACTGACTGAAGCTTTCTTT.

This clonotype was seen many times. V is TRBV7-2 and J is TRBJ1-1, with D possibly matching TRBD1 (5 bases). V was trimmed by 5 bases and J by 8 bases, leaving 21 bases between them. Germline CDR1 reads SGHTA; CDR2 reads FQGNSA. The CDR3 has 15 residues. The CDR3 coding sequence is TGTGCCAGCAGCCGAGCAATGGAGGGACTTCCCGAAGCTTTCTTT. Its translation: CASSRAMEGLPEAFF.

The table lists this clonotype with many counts. The chain has TRBV10-3 and TRBJ2-3; TRBD2 might be the D (6 bases). The CDR3 totals 14 residues. V lost 8 bases and J 3 bases, leaving 15 bases between the germline ends. The germline gives CDR1 ENHRY, CDR2 SYGVKD. CDR3 DNA: TGTGCCATCGGGTTGGCAGGAGGGACAGATACGCAGTATTTT. Translating it yields CAIGLAGGTDTQYF.

This clonotype was detected many times. The chain combines TRBV20-1 with TRBJ2-1, with a weak D call TRBD2 (5 bases). CDR3 length: 16 amino acids. Deletions cut 4 bases from V and 2 bases from J, with 18 bases between. Germline loops: CDR1 DFQATT, CDR2 SNEGSKA (reference sequence). This CDR3 reads CSAISPLAPPYNEQFF. The CDR3 DNA reads as TGCAGTGCTATATCGCCGCTAGCACCTCCCTACAATGAGCAGTTCTTC.

This clonotype was seen ten or more times. V is TRBV15 and J is TRBJ2-2; the D gene is possibly TRBD1 (6 bases). The germline V and J ends were trimmed by 5 bases and 2 bases, with 12 bases remaining between them. The CDR3 is 15 amino acids. Germline V gene data show CDR1 as LNHNV and CDR2 as YYDKDF (reference sequence). The CDR3 bases are TGTGCCACCAGCCCCTGGACAGTAAACACCGGGGAGCTGTTTTTT. This gives the protein CATSPWTVNTGELFF.

This clonotype occurred many times. V and J are TRBV5-1 and TRBJ2-1; 9 nucleotides line up with TRBD2. Germline V gene lookup returns CDR1 SGHRS and CDR2 YFSETQ. Trimming cost V 4 bases and J 7 bases; bases outside gene matches: 3. This CDR3 is built from 13 residues. CDR3 sequence (DNA): TGCGCCAGCAGCGGGGGACTAGCAAATGAGCAGTTCTTC. Amino acids: CASSGGLANEQFF.

This clonotype was seen repeatedly, ten times or more. The chain recombines TRBV27 with TRBJ2-1; possible D gene TRBD1, 5 bases. Trimming pared 5 bases from V and 7 bases from J, leaving 12 bases between. The germline V gene encodes CDR1 MNHEY and CDR2 SMNVEV (reference sequence). This CDR3 spans 13 amino acids. CDR3 DNA: TGTGCCAGCAGTAAAGGGGCAGTTAATGAGCAGTTCTTC. It codes for CASSKGAVNEQFF.

This clonotype was counted only a few times. The junction departs from germline at one end; a sequencing error may be responsible. V is TRBV20-1 and J is TRBJ2-1; 7 bases agree with TRBD2. In germline, CDR1 is DFQATT, CDR2 SNEGSKA (reference sequence). The CDR3 runs 17 residues. Here the CDR3 reads CCASSSEGGLDLHEQFF. The CDR3 DNA sequence: TGCTGTGCTAGTTCTTCCGAAGGAGGACTAGATTTACATGAGCAGTTCTTC.

This clonotype was counted at least ten times. The V gene is TRBV20-1, the J gene TRBJ1-1; 8 nucleotides align to TRBD1. The CDR3 loop spans 13 amino acids. CDR1 and CDR2 (germline): DFQATT, SNEGSKA (reference sequence). V trimming: 0 bases; J trimming: 3 bases; junction bases outside the gene matches: 0. The CDR3 sequence is CSARETGDTEAFF. The CDR3 bases are TGCAGTGCTAGAGAGACAGGGGACACTGAAGCTTTCTTT.